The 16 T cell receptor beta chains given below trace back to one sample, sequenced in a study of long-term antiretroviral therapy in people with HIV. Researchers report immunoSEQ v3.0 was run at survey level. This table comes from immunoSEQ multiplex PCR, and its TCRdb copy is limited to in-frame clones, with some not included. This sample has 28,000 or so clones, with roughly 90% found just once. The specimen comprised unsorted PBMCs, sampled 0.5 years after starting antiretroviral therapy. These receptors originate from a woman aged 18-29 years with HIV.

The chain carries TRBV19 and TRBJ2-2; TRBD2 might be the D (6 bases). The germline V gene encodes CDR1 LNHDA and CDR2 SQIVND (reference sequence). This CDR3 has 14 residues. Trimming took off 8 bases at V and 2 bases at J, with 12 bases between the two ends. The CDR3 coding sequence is TGTGCCAGTCTGGCGGGGCATAACACCGGGGAGCTGTTTTTT. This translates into CASLAGHNTGELFF.

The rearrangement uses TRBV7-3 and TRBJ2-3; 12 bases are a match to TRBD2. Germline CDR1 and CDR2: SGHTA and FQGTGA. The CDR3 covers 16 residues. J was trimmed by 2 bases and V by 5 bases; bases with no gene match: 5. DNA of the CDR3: TGTGCCAGCAGCGAGGGGACTAGCGGGCCCACAGATACGCAGTATTTT. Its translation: CASSEGTSGPTDTQYF.

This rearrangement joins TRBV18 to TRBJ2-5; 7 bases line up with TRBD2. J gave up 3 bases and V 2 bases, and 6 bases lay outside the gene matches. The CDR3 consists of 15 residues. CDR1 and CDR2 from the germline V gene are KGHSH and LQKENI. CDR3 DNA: TGTGCCAGCTCACCATTTCCGGGAGGAGAAGAGACCCAGTACTTC. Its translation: CASSPFPGGEETQYF.

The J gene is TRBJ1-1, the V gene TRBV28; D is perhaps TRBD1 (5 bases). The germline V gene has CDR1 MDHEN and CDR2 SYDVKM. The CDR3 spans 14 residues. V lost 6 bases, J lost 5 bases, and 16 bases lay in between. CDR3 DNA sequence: TGTGCCAGCAGCCTCTTCAGGGTAGGGACTGAAGCTTTCTTT. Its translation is CASSLFRVGTEAFF.

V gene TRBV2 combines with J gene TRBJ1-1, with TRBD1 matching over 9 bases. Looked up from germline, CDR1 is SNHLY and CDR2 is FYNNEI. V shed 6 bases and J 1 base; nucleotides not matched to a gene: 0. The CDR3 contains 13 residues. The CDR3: CASRDRGNTEAFF. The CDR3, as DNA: TGTGCCAGCAGGGACAGGGGGAACACTGAAGCTTTCTTT. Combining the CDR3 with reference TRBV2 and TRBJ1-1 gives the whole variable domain EPEVTQTPSHQVTQMGQEVILRCVPISNHLYFYWYRQILGQKVEFLVSFYNNEISEKSEIFDDQFSVERPDGSNFTLKIRSTKLEDSAMYFCASRDRGNTEAFFGQGTRLTVV.

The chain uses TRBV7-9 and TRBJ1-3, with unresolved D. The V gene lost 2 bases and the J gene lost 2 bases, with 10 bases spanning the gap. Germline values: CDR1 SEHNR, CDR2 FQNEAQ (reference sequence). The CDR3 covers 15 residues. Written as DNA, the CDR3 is TGTGCCAGCAGCTTATTCACGAGGGCTGGAAACACCATATATTTT. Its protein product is CASSLFTRAGNTIYF.

In DNA, the CDR3 is TGTGCCAGCAGTGTAGACGGACAGGGGGACACTGAAGCTTTCTTT. It specifies CASSVDGQGDTEAFF. This chain joins TRBV6-5 and TRBJ1-1, with TRBD1 identical over 10 bases. From germline, CDR1 is MNHEY and CDR2 SVGAGI. The CDR3 is 15 amino acids. Unmatched junction bases numbered 6, after V lost 5 bases and J lost 3 bases.

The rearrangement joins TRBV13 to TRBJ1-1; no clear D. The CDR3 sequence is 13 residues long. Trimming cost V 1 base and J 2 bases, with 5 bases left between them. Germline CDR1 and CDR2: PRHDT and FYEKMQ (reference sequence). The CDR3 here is CASSLVGNTEAFF. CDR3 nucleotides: TGTGCCAGCAGCTTAGTTGGTAACACTGAAGCTTTCTTT.

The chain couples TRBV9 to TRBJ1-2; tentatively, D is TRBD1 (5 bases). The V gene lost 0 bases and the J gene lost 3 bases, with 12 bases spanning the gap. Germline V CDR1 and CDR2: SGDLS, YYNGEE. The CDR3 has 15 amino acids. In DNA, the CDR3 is TGTGCCAGCAGCGTAGGGGGCCGATGGGACTATGGCTACACCTTC. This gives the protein CASSVGGRWDYGYTF.

The CDR3 nucleotides read TGTGCCAGCAGCTTCGAACAGGGGAGACGGGACGAGCAGTACTTC. This gives the protein CASSFEQGRRDEQYF. This sequence joins TRBV9 and TRBJ2-7; TRBD1 agrees at 7 bases. Germline V gene data show CDR1 as SGDLS and CDR2 as YYNGEE. This CDR3 contains 15 residues. V was clipped by 4 bases and J by 5 bases; unmatched bases: 12. Full variable domain (missing parts from reference TRBV9 and TRBJ2-7): DSGVTQTPKHLITATGQRVTLRCSPRSGDLSVYWYQQSLDQGLQFLIQYYNGEERAKGNILERFSAQQFPDLHSELNLSSLELGDSALYFCASSFEQGRRDEQYFGPGTRLTVT.

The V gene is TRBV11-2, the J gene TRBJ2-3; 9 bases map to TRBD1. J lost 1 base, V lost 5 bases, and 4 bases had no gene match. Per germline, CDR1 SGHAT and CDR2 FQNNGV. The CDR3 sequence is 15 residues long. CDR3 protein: CASSRGDRGTDTQYF. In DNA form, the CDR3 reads TGTGCCAGCAGCCGAGGGGACAGGGGCACAGATACGCAGTATTTT.

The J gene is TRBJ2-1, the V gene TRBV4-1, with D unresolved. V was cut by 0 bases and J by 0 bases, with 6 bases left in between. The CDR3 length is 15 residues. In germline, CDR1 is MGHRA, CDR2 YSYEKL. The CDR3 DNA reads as TGCGCCAGCAGCCAAGATTCCTTCTCCTACAATGAGCAGTTCTTC. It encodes CASSQDSFSYNEQFF.

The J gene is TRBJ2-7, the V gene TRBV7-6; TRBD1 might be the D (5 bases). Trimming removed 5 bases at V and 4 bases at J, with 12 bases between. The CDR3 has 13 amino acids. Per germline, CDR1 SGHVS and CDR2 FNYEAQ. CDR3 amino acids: CASSETEKYEQYF. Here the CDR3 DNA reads TGTGCCAGCAGCGAGACAGAGAAGTACGAGCAGTACTTC. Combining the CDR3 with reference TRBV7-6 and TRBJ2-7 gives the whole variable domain GAGVSQSPRYKVTKRGQDVALRCDPISGHVSLYWYRQALGQGPEFLTYFNYEAQQDKSGLPNDRFSAERPEGSISTLTIQRTEQRDSAMYRCASSETEKYEQYFGPGTRLTVT.

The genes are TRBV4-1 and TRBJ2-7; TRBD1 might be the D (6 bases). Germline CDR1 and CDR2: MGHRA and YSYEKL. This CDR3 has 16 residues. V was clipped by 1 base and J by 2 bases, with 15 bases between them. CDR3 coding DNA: TGCGCCAGCAGCCAAGTGAGTCTGGGACATACCTACGAGCAGTACTTC. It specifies CASSQVSLGHTYEQYF.

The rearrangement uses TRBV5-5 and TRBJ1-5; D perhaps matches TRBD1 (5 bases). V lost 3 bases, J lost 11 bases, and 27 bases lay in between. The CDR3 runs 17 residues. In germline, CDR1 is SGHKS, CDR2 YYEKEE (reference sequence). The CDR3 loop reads CASSSLPKVEGRLTQHF. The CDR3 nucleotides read TGTGCCAGCAGCTCCCTTCCTAAGGTGGAGGGGAGGTTAACCCAGCATTTT.

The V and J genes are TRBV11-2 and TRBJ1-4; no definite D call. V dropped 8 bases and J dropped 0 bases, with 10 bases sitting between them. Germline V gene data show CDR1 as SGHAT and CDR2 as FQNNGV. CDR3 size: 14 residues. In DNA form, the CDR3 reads TGTGCCAGCGGGCCGTCCTCAACTAATGAAAAACTGTTTTTT. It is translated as CASGPSSTNEKLFF.